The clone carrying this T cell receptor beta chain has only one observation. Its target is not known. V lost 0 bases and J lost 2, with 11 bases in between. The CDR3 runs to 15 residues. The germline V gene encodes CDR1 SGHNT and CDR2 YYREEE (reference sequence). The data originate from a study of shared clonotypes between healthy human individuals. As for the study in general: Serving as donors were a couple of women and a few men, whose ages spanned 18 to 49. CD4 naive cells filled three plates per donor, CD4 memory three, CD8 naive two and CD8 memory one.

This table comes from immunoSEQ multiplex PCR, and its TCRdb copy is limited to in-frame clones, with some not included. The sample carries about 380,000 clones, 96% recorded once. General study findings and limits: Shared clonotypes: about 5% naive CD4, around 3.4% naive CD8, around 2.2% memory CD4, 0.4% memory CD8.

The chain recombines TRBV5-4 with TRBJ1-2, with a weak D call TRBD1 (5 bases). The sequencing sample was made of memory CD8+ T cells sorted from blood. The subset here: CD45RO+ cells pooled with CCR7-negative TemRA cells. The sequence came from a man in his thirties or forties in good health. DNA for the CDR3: TGTGCCAGCAGCTTGGCCGCGGCAGGGAACTATGGCTACACCTTC. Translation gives CASSLAAAGNYGYTF.